These 17 T cell receptor beta chains were sequenced from one sample in a study of cytomegalovirus exposure and HLA in healthy donors. PCR used 60 Vbeta primers and 13 Jbeta primers. Here immunoSEQ multiplex PCR was the method, and the copy in TCRdb shows in-frame clones only, minus some. The top ten hold roughly 1.5% of the sample, which has 270,000 or so clones, approximately 91% seen once. Specimen: PBMCs. The receptor source for this set is a girl aged 2 to 9 in good health and CMV-seronegative.

This clone showed up just a few times. CDR3 sequence (DNA): TGTGCCAGCAACCCGCAGGGGCTAGCGGGGGAGGATTCCTACGAGCAGTACTTC. Its protein is CASNPQGLAGEDSYEQYF. V is TRBV7-9 and J is TRBJ2-5; 10 bases agree with TRBD2. Near its end, the DNA agrees better with TRBJ2-7, so the J call may be wrong. The CDR3 is 18 amino acids. CDR1 is SEHNR and CDR2 is FQNEAQ in the germline V gene (reference sequence).

The chain links TRBV5-1 to TRBJ2-1; 10 nucleotides match TRBD2. Germline V CDR1 and CDR2: SGHRS, YFSETQ. Trimming at V came to 4 bases and at J to 4 bases, leaving 14 bases not matched to a gene. The CDR3 has 18 amino acids. For the CDR3, the DNA is TGCGCCAGCAGCACCCCCGGACTAGCGGAGCGACAATACAATGAGCAGTTCTTC. Translated, it gives CASSTPGLAERQYNEQFF.

J is TRBJ2-7 and V is TRBV6-6, with 7 bases fitting TRBD2. The V segment lost 11 bases and the J segment 3 bases; nucleotides outside the gene matches: 4. CDR3 length equals 11 residues. Germline-derived CDR1 and CDR2 are MNHNY and SVGAGI (reference sequence). The CDR3 coding sequence is TGTGCCGGGGGGGACTACTACGAGCAGTACTTC. This sequence encodes CAGGDYYEQYF.

This clone turned up a few times. The chain links TRBV6-6 to TRBJ2-7; 9 bases are shared with TRBD1. V lost 4 bases to trimming and J lost 5 bases; unmatched junction nucleotides: 6. The CDR3 consists of 14 residues. Germline lookup yields CDR1 MNHNY and CDR2 SVGAGI (reference sequence). The CDR3 region has the DNA TGTGCCAGCAGTTTCCGGGACAGGGAAAACGAGCAGTACTTC. Translated: CASSFRDRENEQYF.

J is TRBJ1-1 and V is TRBV28; D unclear. In germline, CDR1 is MDHEN, CDR2 SYDVKM. This CDR3 is built from 12 residues. Trimming shortened V by 2 bases and J by 10 bases, and 11 bases separated the two germline ends. The CDR3 DNA is TGTGCCAGCAGTTTAAACGGGGTAATAGCTTTCTTT. Residues: CASSLNGVIAFF.

This chain joins TRBV5-1 and TRBJ2-3, with 7 positions matching TRBD2. CDR1 SGHRS and CDR2 YFSETQ come from the germline V gene. The CDR3 length is 14 residues. With 5 bases clipped from V and 8 bases from J, the junction kept 11 bases outside the gene matches. The CDR3 nucleotides are TGCGCCAGCAGGCTAGCGGAGTGGGGGGGTACGCAGTATTTT. Amino acids: CASRLAEWGGTQYF.

The chain employs TRBV28 and TRBJ1-2; a weak D match, TRBD1 (6 bases). Germline CDR1 is MDHEN and CDR2 is SYDVKM. Trimming stripped 2 bases from V and 6 bases from J, with 10 bases between. The length of the CDR3 is 13 residues. In DNA, the CDR3 is TGTGCCAGCAGTTTAGTAGGGGGTGATGGCTACACCTTC. Translated, it gives CASSLVGGDGYTF.

The gene calls are TRBV10-3 and TRBJ2-7, with a possible D match to TRBD2 (5 bases). Germline CDR1 is ENHRY and CDR2 is SYGVKD. V lost 4 bases and J 3 bases, leaving 7 bases between the germline ends. The CDR3 runs 12 residues. In DNA form, the CDR3 reads TGTGCCATCAGTGGAGGGAGCTACGAGCAGTACTTC. It specifies CAISGGSYEQYF.

The chain couples TRBV5-4 to TRBJ2-1; maybe TRBD1 (6 bases). Trimming left V 0 bases short and J 8 bases short, with 12 bases between. There are 14 residues in the CDR3. The germline V gene has CDR1 SGHNT and CDR2 YYREEE (reference sequence). The CDR3 region has the DNA TGTGCCAGCAGCTTGGGCCAGGGGAATCATGAGCAGTTCTTC. This translates into CASSLGQGNHEQFF.

V is TRBV2 and J is TRBJ2-5, with 8 bases lining up with TRBD1. The DNA end is more similar to TRBJ2-7, so the J call may be wrong. Germline CDR1 reads SNHLY; CDR2 reads FYNNEI. This CDR3 comprises 15 residues. The CDR3 spells CASSAPSGGTYEQYF. CDR3 DNA sequence: TGTGCCAGCAGTGCACCCTCAGGGGGCACTTACGAGCAGTACTTC.

The chain uses TRBV27 and TRBJ2-7; 12 bases align to TRBD2. Germline V lookup: CDR1 MNHEY, CDR2 SMNVEV (reference sequence). The CDR3 extends over 15 amino acids. Losses at the gene ends were 4 bases for V and 2 bases for J; bases not matched to a gene: 3. CDR3 residues: CASSSGLAGTYEQYF. The CDR3 region has the DNA TGTGCCAGCAGTTCCGGACTAGCGGGGACCTACGAGCAGTACTTC.

The gene calls are TRBV10-3 and TRBJ2-1; D might be TRBD2 (5 bases). This CDR3 has 15 residues. Germline V lookup: CDR1 ENHRY, CDR2 SYGVKD. V lost 3 bases to trimming and J lost 2 bases, with 11 bases between them. The CDR3 sequence: CAISDIAITYNEQFF. The CDR3 nucleotides read TGTGCCATCAGTGACATAGCGATCACCTACAATGAGCAGTTCTTC.

This chain joins TRBV19 and TRBJ1-4, with a possible D match to TRBD1 (5 bases). The germline V gene has CDR1 LNHDA and CDR2 SQIVND (reference sequence). The CDR3 runs 14 residues. The V end lost 3 bases, the J end lost 5 bases, and 10 bases lay between the germline ends. CDR3 in DNA: TGTGCCAGTAGTATGGGACTGTTAAATGAAAAACTGTTTTTT. This sequence encodes CASSMGLLNEKLFF.

The chain couples TRBV9 to TRBJ2-7; TRBD1 matches at 7 bases. With V trimmed by 3 bases and J by 9 bases, 3 bases remained unmatched. CDR1 and CDR2 (germline): SGDLS, YYNGEE. This CDR3 is 11 amino acids long. In nucleotides, the CDR3 is TGTGCCAGCAGCGGGGCAGGGGGGCAGTACTTC. Translation: CASSGAGGQYF.

In its sample, this clone was seen once. The rearrangement joins TRBV5-1 to TRBJ1-2; no clear D. CDR1 and CDR2 from the germline V gene are SGHRS and YFSETQ. This CDR3 contains 16 residues. Trimming removed 7 bases from V and 7 bases from J, with 26 bases in between. Here the CDR3 DNA reads TGCGCCAGCGGATTAGGGCCGTCCGGGGAAGCGGGTGGCTACACCTTC. It specifies CASGLGPSGEAGGYTF. Full variable domain (outside the CDR3, taken from reference TRBV5-1 and TRBJ1-2): KAGVTQTPRYLIKTRGQQVTLSCSPISGHRSVSWYQQTPGQGLQFLFEYFSETQRNKGNFPGRFSGRQFSNSRSEMNVSTLELGDSALYLCASGLGPSGEAGGYTFGSGTRLTVV.

V usage is TRBV2 and J usage is TRBJ2-7; 9 positions agree with TRBD1. Trimming at V came to 6 bases and at J to 2 bases, leaving 8 bases not matched to a gene. The CDR3 runs to 15 residues. Germline values: CDR1 SNHLY, CDR2 FYNNEI. The chain's CDR3 is CASSDGTGPTYEQYF. The CDR3 DNA follows: TGTGCCAGCAGCGATGGGACAGGGCCAACCTACGAGCAGTACTTC.

This chain joins TRBV6-5 and TRBJ1-1, with D perhaps matching TRBD1 (5 bases). The V end lost 1 base, the J end lost 4 bases, and 10 bases lay between the germline ends. This CDR3 has 14 amino acids. Germline V gives CDR1 MNHEY, CDR2 SVGAGI. The CDR3 bases are TGTGCCAGCAGTTACTATCGGGGGATCACTGAAGCTTTCTTT. This translates into CASSYYRGITEAFF.